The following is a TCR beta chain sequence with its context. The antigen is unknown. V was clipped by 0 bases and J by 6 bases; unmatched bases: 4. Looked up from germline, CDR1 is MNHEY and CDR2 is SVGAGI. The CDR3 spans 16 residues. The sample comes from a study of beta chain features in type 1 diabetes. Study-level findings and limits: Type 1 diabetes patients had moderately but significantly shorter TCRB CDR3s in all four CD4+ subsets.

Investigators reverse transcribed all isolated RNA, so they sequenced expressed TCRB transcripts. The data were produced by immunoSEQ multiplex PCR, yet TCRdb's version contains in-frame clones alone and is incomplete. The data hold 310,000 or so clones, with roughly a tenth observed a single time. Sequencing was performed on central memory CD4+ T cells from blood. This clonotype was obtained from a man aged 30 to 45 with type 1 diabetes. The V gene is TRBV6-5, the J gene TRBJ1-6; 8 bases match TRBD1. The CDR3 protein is CASSYSAGGLNSPLHF. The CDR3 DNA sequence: TGTGCCAGCAGTTACTCCGCAGGGGGCCTTAATTCACCCCTCCACTTT.